These 2 T cell receptor beta chains originate from one sample sequenced in a study of vaccination and CD4 T cells after COVID-19. Stated treatment: roughly 11-day PBMC culture with coronavirus spike peptide pools or control peptides (ViraFEST assay). Cultured CD4+ T-cell DNA underwent Oncomine TCR Beta short-read sequencing. TCRdb independently ran MiXCR on the PCR reads; one entry per CDR3 protein. Counted here are about 16,000 distinct CDR3 sequences, around 45% occurring once; the ten biggest clones make up 4.9%. The antigens these receptors bind are not known. Specimen: CD4+ T cells from blood, cultured in vitro, collected before SARS-CoV-2 vaccination. Receptors originate from a human donor who had recovered from COVID-19.

V gene TRBV19 combines with J gene TRBJ2-7; D possibly corresponds to TRBD2 (5 bases). Germline assignment: CDR1 LNHDA and CDR2 SQIVND (reference sequence). Trimming pared 6 bases from V and 0 bases from J, leaving 12 bases between. This CDR3 has 14 amino acids. As DNA, the CDR3 is TGTGCCAGTAGGCGGGCTCGGAACTCCTACGAGCAGTACTTC. Translating gives CASRRARNSYEQYF.

This sequence joins TRBV10-3 and TRBJ1-2, with D tentatively TRBD1 (6 bases). The germline V gene has CDR1 ENHRY and CDR2 SYGVKD. The ends were cut back, 5 bases at V and 3 bases at J, with 7 bases in the middle. The CDR3 covers 12 residues. DNA of the CDR3: TGTGCCATCAGTCCAGGGGACTATGGCTACACCTTC. It encodes CAISPGDYGYTF.